The 27 T cell receptor beta chains listed next were all sequenced from one sample in a study of T cell repertoires in cytomegalovirus infection. The antigens for these receptors are not known. Via MiXCR, TCRdb re-called the reads, giving one row per CDR3 protein. The data hold around 100,000 distinct CDR3 sequences, with around 40% observed a single time. Sequenced here: CD8+ T cells from cultured PBMCs, sampled from culture after CMV antigen stimulation. The receptors here all came from a human donor in good health (CMV status not recorded). Some clones in this sample may be carry-over from other donors' samples.

The chain employs TRBV7-6 and TRBJ2-7, with D perhaps matching TRBD1 (5 bases). Between the trimmed V and J ends, which lost 1 base and 7 bases, there was a span of 8 bases. The CDR3 has 12 residues. The germline V gene has CDR1 SGHVS and CDR2 FNYEAQ. CDR3 loop: CASSLVDREQYF. The CDR3 DNA sequence: TGTGCCAGCAGCTTAGTCGACAGAGAGCAGTACTTC.

This clonotype showed up just a few times. The chain links TRBV4-1 to TRBJ2-4; D call uncertain. The germline V gene encodes CDR1 MGHRA and CDR2 YSYEKL. This CDR3 region has 15 residues. Between the trimmed V and J ends, which lost 0 bases and 1 base, there was a span of 7 bases. The CDR3 DNA reads as TGCGCCAGCAGCCAAGACCCCGGGGCCAAAAACATTCAGTACTTC. Protein sequence: CASSQDPGAKNIQYF.

The sample holds many counts of this clonotype. This rearrangement joins TRBV18 to TRBJ1-5, with a tentative D call TRBD1 (5 bases). This CDR3 region has 13 residues. CDR1 KGHSH and CDR2 LQKENI come from the germline V gene. V shed 3 bases and J shed 11 bases, with 14 bases lying between them. The CDR3 sequence: CASSPDSRGAQHF. CDR3 bases: TGTGCCAGCTCACCGGATTCGAGGGGAGCCCAGCATTTT.

The chain is built from TRBV7-2 and TRBJ2-5; D unresolved. The ends were cut back, 3 bases at V and 5 bases at J, with 16 bases in the middle. In germline, CDR1 is SGHTA, CDR2 FQGNSA. This CDR3 is built from 15 residues. CDR3 sequence (DNA): TGTGCCAGCAGCTTCATCGTCAGCCAGCCTGAGACCCAGTACTTC. It is translated as CASSFIVSQPETQYF.

The CDR3 sequence is CASSPLGDTQYF. In DNA form, the CDR3 reads TGTGCCAGCAGCCCCCTTGGAGATACGCAGTATTTT. The V and J genes are TRBV7-9 and TRBJ2-3; D gene uncertain. Germline CDR1 is SEHNR and CDR2 is FQNEAQ (reference sequence). Between the trimmed V and J ends, which lost 5 bases and 5 bases, there was a span of 8 bases. This CDR3 is built from 12 residues.

This chain uses TRBV7-6 with TRBJ1-1; 8 positions match TRBD1. The CDR3 runs 15 residues. V shed 5 bases and J 3 bases; nucleotides not matched to a gene: 8. Per germline, CDR1 SGHVS and CDR2 FNYEAQ. The CDR3: CASSPTMDRDTEAFF. The DNA for the CDR3 is TGTGCCAGCAGCCCGACGATGGACAGGGACACTGAAGCTTTCTTT.

The V call is TRBV5-6, the J call TRBJ1-5; 9 bases map to TRBD1. Germline V gives CDR1 SGHDT, CDR2 YYEEEE. The CDR3 extends over 15 amino acids. J gave up 9 bases and V 3 bases, and 10 bases lay outside the gene matches. CDR3 in amino acids: CASSSRDRARGPQHF. In DNA, the CDR3 is TGTGCCAGCAGCTCCCGGGACAGGGCTCGGGGGCCCCAGCATTTT.

The V call is TRBV4-2, the J call TRBJ2-7, with 11 bases matching TRBD2. This CDR3 region has 19 residues. Germline CDR1 and CDR2: LGHNA and YNFKEQ. The V gene end was trimmed by 3 bases and the J gene end by 0 bases; junction bases not matched to a gene: 13. CDR3 sequence (DNA): TGTGCCAGCAGCCAGCTTGGGCTAGCGGGGGGCCCTGCCTCCTACGAGCAGTACTTC. Its protein is CASSQLGLAGGPASYEQYF.

This chain uses TRBV9 with TRBJ2-7; a weak D match, TRBD1 (5 bases). Germline V CDR1 and CDR2: SGDLS, YYNGEE. Deletions cut 0 bases from V and 0 bases from J, with 7 bases between. The CDR3 runs to 14 residues. The CDR3 is CASSVVDNSYEQYF. The CDR3 DNA reads TGTGCCAGCAGCGTAGTGGACAACTCCTACGAGCAGTACTTC.

The CDR3 nucleotides are TGTGCCAGCAGCTTAAAGCGGGGGGCCGTTCACACCGGGGAGCTGTTTTTT. It codes for CASSLKRGAVHTGELFF. V usage is TRBV7-6 and J usage is TRBJ2-2, with 9 bases matching TRBD2. Germline V gene data show CDR1 as SGHVS and CDR2 as FNYEAQ. The CDR3 length is 17 residues. V was clipped by 2 bases and J by 3 bases; unmatched bases: 7.

This sequence joins TRBV12-3 or TRBV12-4 and TRBJ2-5; D is perhaps TRBD2 (5 bases). This CDR3 spans 15 amino acids. The V end was cut by 6 bases, the J end by 5 bases, with 19 bases between. The CDR3 region has the DNA TGTGCCAGCAGCCTAAGGTCTAGCTATCCGGAGACCCAGTACTTC. It translates to CASSLRSSYPETQYF.

The rearrangement links TRBV7-6 to TRBJ2-5; no reliable D call. Looked up from germline, CDR1 is SGHVS and CDR2 is FNYEAQ. The CDR3 has 13 amino acids. Trimming removed 5 bases at V and 7 bases at J, with 14 bases between. The CDR3 region is CASSPSLTRTQYF. The CDR3, as DNA: TGTGCCAGCAGCCCCAGCCTAACACGGACCCAGTACTTC.

This clonotype was counted many times. The rearrangement joins TRBV7-8 to TRBJ1-1, with TRBD1 identical over 9 bases. The CDR3 sequence is 14 residues long. Trimming took 4 bases from V and 6 from J; bases not matched to a gene: 6. Germline V gives CDR1 SGHVS, CDR2 FQNEAQ. The CDR3 reads CASSWGTGGSEAFF. The CDR3 DNA sequence: TGTGCCAGCAGCTGGGGTACAGGGGGCTCTGAAGCTTTCTTT.

The gene calls are TRBV7-4 and TRBJ1-1; no definite D call. With 1 base removed from V and 8 bases from J, the gap between germline ends came to 8 bases. This CDR3 comprises 12 residues. The V gene's germline CDR1 is SGHVT and CDR2 SQSDAQ. The CDR3 here is CASSLDRPEAFF. CDR3 coding DNA: TGTGCCAGCAGCTTAGATCGCCCAGAAGCTTTCTTT.

The rearrangement uses TRBV5-1 and TRBJ2-1; 8 bases agree with TRBD2. V was clipped by 4 bases and J by 10 bases; unmatched bases: 13. The CDR3 has 15 residues. The germline CDR1 and CDR2 sequences are SGHRS and YFSETQ. CDR3 DNA: TGCGCCAGCAGCACTACCCCGGGGGGGCCCGGGGAGCAGTTCTTC. Its protein product is CASSTTPGGPGEQFF.

This chain links TRBV27 with TRBJ1-2; 9 bases are a match to TRBD1. V shed 6 bases and J 6 bases; nucleotides not matched to a gene: 5. Germline V gene sequence: CDR1 MNHEY, CDR2 SMNVEV (reference sequence). This CDR3 has 13 residues. The CDR3 here is CASRQDRGNGYTF. In nucleotides, the CDR3 is TGTGCCAGCAGACAAGACAGGGGGAATGGCTACACCTTC.

Only a few counts were recorded for this clonotype. This chain links TRBV6-6 with TRBJ2-5; the match to TRBD2 covers 7 bases. Trimming at V came to 7 bases and at J to 2 bases, leaving 4 bases not matched to a gene. Looked up from germline, CDR1 is MNHNY and CDR2 is SVGAGI (reference sequence). The length of the CDR3 is 13 residues. The CDR3 bases are TGTGCCAGCAACCAACTAGCGCAAGAGACCCAGTACTTC. It codes for CASNQLAQETQYF.

This clonotype occurred many times. The chain recombines TRBV24-1 with TRBJ2-1; D is unresolved. Germline CDR1 KGHDR, CDR2 SFDVKD. This CDR3 is built from 11 residues. The V end was cut by 6 bases, the J end by 8 bases, with 7 bases between. DNA for the CDR3: TGTGCCACCAGTCTTGAACATGAGCAGTTCTTC. As protein: CATSLEHEQFF.

This clonotype showed up many times. The chain recombines TRBV27 with TRBJ2-1; D perhaps matches TRBD2 (5 bases). V was trimmed by 4 bases and J by 2 bases, leaving 12 bases between them. This CDR3 has 15 residues. From germline, CDR1 is MNHEY and CDR2 SMNVEV (reference sequence). CDR3 sequence (DNA): TGTGCCAGCAGTTCCATAGCGCATACCTACAATGAGCAGTTCTTC. Translating gives CASSSIAHTYNEQFF.

This chain connects TRBV6-5 to TRBJ2-2, with a tentative D call TRBD2 (6 bases). V lost 6 bases to trimming and J lost 9 bases, with 17 bases between them. Germline V gene sequence: CDR1 MNHEY, CDR2 SVGAGI. This CDR3 has 14 amino acids. CDR3: CASSPHTLARELFF. The DNA of the CDR3 is TGTGCCAGCAGCCCTCACACCCTAGCGCGGGAGCTGTTTTTT.

This sequence joins TRBV7-6 and TRBJ2-5; 12 bases fit TRBD2. V was pared by 5 bases and J by 5 bases, with 9 bases of the junction left unmatched. This CDR3 is built from 16 residues. Germline V CDR1 and CDR2: SGHVS, FNYEAQ. Here the CDR3 DNA reads TGTGCCAGCAGCCCGACTAGCGGGGGTGACAAGGAGACCCAGTACTTC. It encodes CASSPTSGGDKETQYF. The full variable domain, its missing parts supplied by reference TRBV7-6 and TRBJ2-5, is GAGVSQSPRYKVTKRGQDVALRCDPISGHVSLYWYRQALGQGPEFLTYFNYEAQQDKSGLPNDRFSAERPEGSISTLTIQRTEQRDSAMYRCASSPTSGGDKETQYFGPGTRLLVL.

The V and J genes are TRBV12-3 or TRBV12-4 and TRBJ2-3; D gene uncertain. The CDR3 covers 16 residues. Trimming stripped 2 bases from V and 4 bases from J, with 16 bases between. CDR3 in amino acids: CASSLQFHPVADTQYF. The CDR3 DNA reads as TGTGCCAGCAGTTTACAGTTCCACCCTGTCGCAGATACGCAGTATTTT.

The chain links TRBV5-1 to TRBJ1-1; no definite D call. V lost 0 bases, J lost 4 bases, and 19 bases lay in between. The CDR3 is made up of 17 amino acids. CDR1 is SGHRS, CDR2 YFSETQ, per germline. The CDR3 region is CASSLAAGGGPATEAFF. The CDR3 DNA reads as TGCGCCAGCAGCTTGGCGGCAGGAGGTGGGCCGGCCACTGAAGCTTTCTTT.

The rearrangement uses TRBV4-1 and TRBJ2-7; 10 nucleotides line up with TRBD1. The CDR3 length is 15 residues. Germline loops: CDR1 MGHRA, CDR2 YSYEKL. With 5 bases clipped from V and 3 bases from J, the junction kept 7 bases outside the gene matches. CDR3 in amino acids: CASSYPGQGSYEQYF. The CDR3 region has the DNA TGCGCCAGCAGCTATCCGGGACAGGGGAGCTACGAGCAGTACTTC.

This clonotype occurred a few times. The chain recombines TRBV7-2 with TRBJ1-1; unclear D gene. The germline V gene has CDR1 SGHTA and CDR2 FQGNSA. V was cut by 9 bases and J by 4 bases, with 12 bases left in between. The CDR3 consists of 12 residues. The CDR3 DNA is TGTGCCAGTACGGATTTGGGCACTGAAGCTTTCTTT. It translates to CASTDLGTEAFF.

This clonotype was observed a handful of times. This chain connects TRBV6-5 to TRBJ2-7; 12 bases map to TRBD2. The CDR3 runs to 15 residues. With 6 bases clipped from V and 3 bases from J, the junction kept 6 bases outside the gene matches. Per the germline V gene, CDR1 is MNHEY and CDR2 is SVGAGI. In DNA form, the CDR3 reads TGTGCCAGCAGATTACTAGCGGGGGGTTTCTACGAGCAGTACTTC. Amino acids: CASRLLAGGFYEQYF.

The chain couples TRBV12-3 or TRBV12-4 to TRBJ2-7; 10 bases agree with TRBD1. J gave up 3 bases and V 7 bases, and 6 bases lay outside the gene matches. CDR3 length: 14 residues. The CDR3 DNA follows: TGTGCCAGCACCTTCGACAGGGGGCTCTACGAGCAGTACTTC. This translates into CASTFDRGLYEQYF.